The 25 T cell receptor beta chains presented below share a single source sample, sequenced in a study of T cell responses to AZD1222 COVID-19 vaccine (dated by TCRdb to the early 2020s). Receptor libraries were prepared by the immunoSEQ multiplex PCR assay. As stored in TCRdb, this immuneACCESS dataset retains in-frame rearrangements with V and J assigned. A fraction of the clones does not appear; measured against another copy, unresolved V genes explain less than half of the discrepancy, and the remainder lacks a known reason. Within this sample are 150,000 to 200,000 clones, with approximately 91% of them counted one time only. Approximately 1.8% of the sample is in the top ten clones. The sample's time point label, decoded: about 28 days (+/-7) after the second vaccine dose. This sample comprised peripheral blood, obtained 28 days after the second AZD1222 dose. These receptors were collected from an adult who received the AZD1222 COVID-19 vaccine.

The chain combines TRBV29-1 with TRBJ1-4; a weak D match, TRBD1 (6 bases). There are 15 residues in the CDR3. Germline-derived CDR1 and CDR2 are SQVTM and ANQGSEA. Trimming shortened V by 6 bases and J by 4 bases, and 18 bases separated the two germline ends. The chain's CDR3 is CSVQRTAGGNEKLFF. The CDR3 region has the DNA TGCAGCGTCCAGCGGACAGCTGGGGGTAATGAAAAACTGTTTTTT.

This clone was seen just once. This chain joins TRBV9 and TRBJ1-1; D gene uncertain. CDR3 size: 15 residues. With 2 bases removed from V and 3 bases from J, the gap between germline ends came to 14 bases. Germline CDR1 is SGDLS and CDR2 is YYNGEE. CDR3 in DNA: TGTGCCAGCAGCGTGGCTCCTGGGGAGGACACTGAAGCTTTCTTT. Its translation: CASSVAPGEDTEAFF. The variable domain in full, with the rest retrieved from reference TRBV9 and TRBJ1-1, is DSGVTQTPKHLITATGQRVTLRCSPRSGDLSVYWYQQSLDQGLQFLIQYYNGEERAKGNILERFSAQQFPDLHSELNLSSLELGDSALYFCASSVAPGEDTEAFFGQGTRLTVV.

J is TRBJ2-1 and V is TRBV7-9; D ambiguous. The V end was cut by 5 bases, the J end by 7 bases, with 9 bases between. The CDR3 is 12 residues long. Germline V CDR1 and CDR2: SEHNR, FQNEAQ (reference sequence). As DNA, the CDR3 is TGTGCCAGCAGCACACCCCAGAATGAGCAGTTCTTC. It translates to CASSTPQNEQFF.

Only one count was recorded for this clone. V usage is TRBV2 and J usage is TRBJ1-4; 9 bases are shared with TRBD1. Trimming cost V 10 bases and J 8 bases; bases outside gene matches: 8. The CDR3 has 13 amino acids. CDR1 is SNHLY, CDR2 FYNNEI, per germline. The CDR3 region is CATLQGAMEKLFF. The CDR3 DNA follows: TGTGCCACCTTACAGGGGGCGATGGAAAAACTGTTTTTT.

The CDR3 loop is CASSLGTGGYEQYF. CDR3 nucleotides: TGTGCCAGCAGCCTCGGGACAGGGGGCTACGAGCAGTACTTC. The chain links TRBV3-1 (or the pseudogene TRBV3-2) to TRBJ2-7; 11 bases fit TRBD1. This CDR3 comprises 14 residues. CDR1 and CDR2 from the germline V gene are LGHDT and YNNKEL (reference sequence). V dropped 4 bases and J dropped 3; count of bases not matched to a gene: 2.

The V gene is TRBV7-3, the J gene TRBJ2-7; no firm D call. CDR1 SGHTA and CDR2 FQGTGA come from the germline V gene. This CDR3 has 14 amino acids. Trimming took off 2 bases at V and 1 base at J, with 9 bases between the two ends. CDR3 in amino acids: CASSLDGKSYEQYF. DNA for the CDR3: TGTGCCAGCAGCTTAGATGGGAAATCCTACGAGCAGTACTTC.

The V call is TRBV18, the J call TRBJ2-7; either TRBD1 or TRBD2 may fit D (5 bases each). V lost 3 bases to trimming and J lost 0 bases, with 12 bases between them. Germline CDR1 is KGHSH and CDR2 is LQKENI. This CDR3 is built from 15 residues. CDR3 in DNA: TGTGCCAGCTCACCGATGGGGCGGGTCTCCTACGAGCAGTACTTC. Amino acids: CASSPMGRVSYEQYF.

This clone was detected a few times. The chain has TRBV19 and TRBJ1-2, with D maybe TRBD1 (5 bases). Germline V gene data show CDR1 as LNHDA and CDR2 as SQIVND (reference sequence). V lost 3 bases, J lost 4 bases, and 15 bases lay in between. The CDR3 is 15 residues long. Here the CDR3 DNA reads TGTGCCAGTAGTATTTTGGAGGGGACCTTCTATGGCTACACCTTC. As protein: CASSILEGTFYGYTF. Full variable domain (remainder filled in from reference TRBV19 and TRBJ1-2): DGGITQSPKYLFRKEGQNVTLSCEQNLNHDAMYWYRQDPGQGLRLIYYSQIVNDFQKGDIAEGYSVSREKKESFPLTVTSAQKNPTAFYLCASSILEGTFYGYTFGSGTRLTVV.

This clone has just one count. The V gene is TRBV7-9, the J gene TRBJ2-3; D uncertain. Trimming stripped 4 bases from V and 1 base from J, with 12 bases between. CDR1 and CDR2 (germline): SEHNR, FQNEAQ (reference sequence). This CDR3 has 15 residues. The CDR3 DNA reads TGTGCCAGCAGCTCTCTCGGGTGGGGCACAGATACGCAGTATTTT. This translates into CASSSLGWGTDTQYF.

The chain is built from TRBV2 and TRBJ1-6; possible D gene TRBD1, 5 bases. V lost 8 bases and J lost 0, with 14 bases in between. Germline loops: CDR1 SNHLY, CDR2 FYNNEI. The CDR3 has 16 amino acids. The CDR3, as DNA: TGTGCCAGCCGTAGAGGGGAGAGCTCCTATAATTCACCCCTCCACTTT. This sequence encodes CASRRGESSYNSPLHF.

CDR3 bases: TGTGCCAGCTCCACGGCCTCCTACGAGCAGTACTTC. Translation: CASSTASYEQYF. This chain connects TRBV6-5 to TRBJ2-7; D is unclear. CDR1 MNHEY and CDR2 SVGAGI come from the germline V gene. Between the trimmed V and J ends, which lost 8 bases and 0 bases, there was a span of 8 bases. This CDR3 comprises 12 residues.

This rearrangement joins TRBV6-6 to TRBJ2-3, with D tentatively TRBD1 (5 bases). Trimming shortened V by 10 bases and J by 6 bases, and 23 bases separated the two germline ends. This CDR3 contains 15 residues. Germline lookup yields CDR1 MNHNY and CDR2 SVGAGI (reference sequence). The CDR3 nucleotides are TGTGCCACCTTATCAGGGTTAGGTCCTACTGATACGCAGTATTTT. Translated, it gives CATLSGLGPTDTQYF.

This chain joins TRBV18 and TRBJ2-5; TRBD1 matches at 8 bases. Germline lookup yields CDR1 KGHSH and CDR2 LQKENI. CDR3 length equals 15 residues. V gave up 0 bases and J gave up 5 bases; unmatched junction bases: 5. The CDR3 is CASSPPQGARETQYF. The CDR3 bases are TGTGCCAGCTCACCACCTCAGGGGGCAAGGGAGACCCAGTACTTC.

The V call is TRBV19, the J call TRBJ1-2; 9 bases agree with TRBD1. Germline V gives CDR1 LNHDA, CDR2 SQIVND (reference sequence). V was pared by 10 bases and J by 4 bases, with 7 bases of the junction left unmatched. The CDR3 has 13 amino acids. CDR3 sequence (DNA): TGTGCCACCTCCGGGACAGGGACCTATGGCTACACCTTC. Encoded protein: CATSGTGTYGYTF.

The chain is built from TRBV19 and TRBJ2-7; maybe TRBD2 (6 bases). The V end lost 7 bases, the J end lost 8 bases, and 24 bases lay between the germline ends. Germline loops: CDR1 LNHDA, CDR2 SQIVND (reference sequence). This CDR3 is 15 amino acids long. The CDR3 DNA reads as TGTGCCAGTAACAACCTCGGGACTCCTCGTGGGCAGCAGTACTTC. Translated, it gives CASNNLGTPRGQQYF.

The chain recombines TRBV5-5 with TRBJ1-4; possibly TRBD1 for D (6 bases). The germline CDR1 and CDR2 sequences are SGHKS and YYEKEE (reference sequence). Trimming shortened V by 4 bases and J by 0 bases, and 13 bases separated the two germline ends. The CDR3 is 16 amino acids. CDR3 residues: CASSRGGLTTNEKLFF. In DNA form, the CDR3 reads TGTGCCAGCAGCCGTGGGGGCTTGACAACTAATGAAAAACTGTTTTTT.

Turning to this clone: The same CDR3 arises from other DNA sequences in this sample as well. The chain uses TRBV6-5 and TRBJ2-3; TRBD1 or TRBD2 may be the D gene (5 bases each). This CDR3 contains 15 residues. The germline gives CDR1 MNHEY, CDR2 SVGAGI. The V and J ends lost 2 bases and 1 base respectively, with 10 bases between them. The CDR3 DNA is TGTGCCAGCAGTTACAGCGGACAAGGCACAGATACGCAGTATTTT. Translated: CASSYSGQGTDTQYF.

This chain connects TRBV6-5 to TRBJ1-5; TRBD1 aligns across 8 bases. The CDR3 is 14 amino acids. V was pared by 6 bases and J by 1 base, with 2 bases of the junction left unmatched. CDR1 and CDR2 (germline): MNHEY, SVGAGI. The CDR3 bases are TGTGCCAGCAGAAGGGACAGGAGCAATCAGCCCCAGCATTTT. Encoded protein: CASRRDRSNQPQHF.

The V gene is TRBV11-2, the J gene TRBJ2-5; 7 bases map to TRBD2. The V gene end was trimmed by 2 bases and the J gene end by 9 bases; junction bases not matched to a gene: 15. Germline V gives CDR1 SGHAT, CDR2 FQNNGV. This CDR3 region has 16 residues. The CDR3 nucleotides read TGTGCCAGCAGCTTAAGCGCGACTAGCCCCTCCCGGGCCCAGTACTTC. Protein sequence: CASSLSATSPSRAQYF.

V usage is TRBV19 and J usage is TRBJ2-5; D may be TRBD2 (6 bases). The CDR3 loop spans 17 amino acids. Germline assignment: CDR1 LNHDA and CDR2 SQIVND (reference sequence). V was cut by 6 bases and J by 3 bases, with 23 bases left in between. The CDR3: CASSPSPGASGKETQYF. The CDR3 DNA reads TGTGCCAGTAGCCCCTCACCGGGAGCGTCGGGCAAAGAGACCCAGTACTTC.

The chain employs TRBV18 and TRBJ1-1; unclear D gene. Between the trimmed V and J ends, which lost 3 bases and 4 bases, there was a span of 9 bases. Germline assignment: CDR1 KGHSH and CDR2 LQKENI. The CDR3 contains 13 residues. This chain's CDR3 is CASSPGIVTEAFF. As DNA, the CDR3 is TGTGCCAGCTCACCCGGGATCGTCACTGAAGCTTTCTTT.

The chain recombines TRBV5-1 with TRBJ2-3, with D perhaps assigned TRBD1 or TRBD2 (5 bases each). Germline-derived CDR1 and CDR2 are SGHRS and YFSETQ. The CDR3 loop spans 14 amino acids. V lost 9 bases to trimming and J lost 0 bases, with 14 bases between them. CDR3 region: CATRDGASTDTQYF. The CDR3 nucleotides read TGCGCCACCAGGGACGGGGCTAGCACAGATACGCAGTATTTT.

This clone was counted once. The rearrangement uses TRBV25-1 and TRBJ1-2; D remains unclear. Per the germline V gene, CDR1 is MGHDK and CDR2 is SYGVNS. V shed 3 bases and J shed 6 bases, with 8 bases lying between them. There are 12 residues in the CDR3. Written as DNA, the CDR3 is TGTGCCAGCAGTGAGCAAGGGAATGGCTACACCTTC. It specifies CASSEQGNGYTF.

The chain joins TRBV11-2 to TRBJ2-1; 7 bases are shared with TRBD2. Trimming took 1 base from V and 6 from J; bases not matched to a gene: 6. This CDR3 comprises 15 residues. Germline assignment: CDR1 SGHAT and CDR2 FQNNGV. CDR3 bases: TGTGCCAGCAGCTTAGTAGGTGCGGGAGTCAATGAGCAGTTCTTC. Translated: CASSLVGAGVNEQFF.

This chain uses TRBV7-2 with TRBJ1-3; D might be TRBD1 (6 bases). The V gene's germline CDR1 is SGHTA and CDR2 FQGNSA. The CDR3 has 16 amino acids. V was clipped by 0 bases and J by 0 bases, with 9 bases between them. CDR3 bases: TGTGCCAGCAGCTTAGCGTCAGGGGTCTCTGGAAACACCATATATTTT. Protein product: CASSLASGVSGNTIYF.